Below are 6 T cell receptor beta chains sequenced from a single sample in a study of T cells in Graves' hyperthyroidism and ophthalmopathy. Researchers amplified the TCR beta CDR3 regions from RNA transcripts. A set of HTBI primers served as the primers for a first-round RT-PCR of the TCR CDR3. TCRdb re-derived calls from the multiplex PCR reads in MiXCR, one entry per CDR3 protein. The sample lists around 250,000 distinct CDR3 sequences; approximately 15% were seen once. Sequencing input: blood. The receptors derive from a woman between 40 and 55 years old with Graves' hyperthyroidism that later progressed to Graves' ophthalmopathy.

The sample holds one count of this clonotype. This chain uses TRBV19 with TRBJ1-2; D gene unclear. Germline CDR1 reads LNHDA; CDR2 reads SQIVND (reference sequence). Trimming removed 3 bases at V and 8 bases at J, with 13 bases between. This CDR3 comprises 13 residues. CDR3 coding DNA: TGTGCCAGTAGTATCAGGCGCGAGGGAGGCTACACCTTC. Residues: CASSIRREGGYTF.

This clonotype came up many times. The chain employs TRBV14 and TRBJ2-7; D gene unclear. Germline V gives CDR1 SGHDN, CDR2 FVKESK. V was cut by 3 bases and J by 3 bases, with 9 bases left in between. The CDR3 extends over 13 amino acids. The CDR3 protein is CASSQASLYEQYF. The CDR3 DNA reads as TGTGCCAGCAGCCAGGCATCTCTCTACGAGCAGTACTTC.

There are a few counts of this clonotype. The genes are TRBV4-1 and TRBJ1-2; D gene ambiguous. CDR1 and CDR2 (germline): MGHRA, YSYEKL. Trimming removed 0 bases from V and 6 bases from J, with 20 bases in between. The CDR3 covers 17 residues. The CDR3 region is CASSQDLSGYITDGYTF. CDR3 nucleotide sequence: TGCGCCAGCAGCCAAGATTTGTCGGGGTATATCACGGATGGCTACACCTTC.

This clonotype has ten or more counts. The chain is built from TRBV7-3 and TRBJ2-5, with TRBD2 matching over 7 bases. With 5 bases clipped from V and 1 base from J, the junction kept 10 bases outside the gene matches. CDR1 is SGHTA, CDR2 FQGTGA, per germline. The CDR3 contains 16 residues. The CDR3 loop reads CASSPGLLPSQETQYF. DNA for the CDR3: TGTGCCAGCAGCCCGGGACTACTTCCTTCCCAAGAGACCCAGTACTTC. Full variable domain (missing parts from reference TRBV7-3 and TRBJ2-5): GAGVSQTPSNKVTEKGKYVELRCDPISGHTALYWYRQSLGQGPEFLIYFQGTGAADDSGLPNDRFFAVRPEGSVSTLKIQRTERGDSAVYLCASSPGLLPSQETQYFGPGTRLLVL.

This clonotype has a count of ten or more. J is TRBJ2-7 and V is TRBV11-2; 9 bases line up with TRBD1. The CDR3 loop spans 15 amino acids. J lost 4 bases, V lost 3 bases, and 7 bases had no gene match. CDR1 and CDR2 from the germline V gene are SGHAT and FQNNGV. The chain's CDR3 is CASSFWDRVYYEQYF. CDR3 nucleotides: TGTGCCAGCAGCTTTTGGGACAGGGTCTATTACGAGCAGTACTTC.

This clonotype has at least ten counts. The rearrangement uses TRBV11-2 and TRBJ2-7; TRBD1 aligns across 7 bases. V was clipped by 5 bases and J by 3 bases; unmatched bases: 4. CDR1 is SGHAT and CDR2 is FQNNGV in the germline V gene. CDR3 length equals 13 residues. The CDR3 sequence: CASSVNRGYEQYF. The CDR3, as DNA: TGTGCCAGCAGCGTAAACAGGGGCTACGAGCAGTACTTC.